The 15 T cell receptor beta chains listed next were all sequenced from one sample in a study of breast tumors, draining lymph nodes, adjacent tissues. Samples came from axillary lymph nodes draining the breast cancer. One entry per CDR3 protein, called by TCRdb with MiXCR from the multiplex PCR reads. The sample gives approximately 90,000 distinct CDR3 sequences, around 29% of which show up once; 8% to 9% is in the top ten. Material for sequencing was axillary lymph node tissue. Receptors originate from a female donor with breast cancer. Some clones in this sample may be carry-over from other donors' samples.

This clonotype was observed many times. As DNA, the CDR3 is TGCAGTGCTAGAAAGGGGGGACAGGGTGAGGATACGCAGTATTTT. This sequence encodes CSARKGGQGEDTQYF. The rearrangement uses TRBV20-1 and TRBJ2-3; the match to TRBD1 covers 9 bases. Trimming took 2 bases from V and 6 from J; bases not matched to a gene: 9. Per the germline V gene, CDR1 is DFQATT and CDR2 is SNEGSKA (reference sequence). The CDR3 runs to 15 residues.

This clonotype was counted many times. The chain couples TRBV19 to TRBJ1-5; D gene unclear. The CDR3 has 12 amino acids. CDR1 and CDR2 from the germline V gene are LNHDA and SQIVND (reference sequence). The V gene lost 1 base and the J gene lost 2 bases, with 0 bases spanning the gap. The CDR3 coding sequence is TGTGCCAGTAGTATAGGCAATCAGCCCCAGCATTTT. Translating gives CASSIGNQPQHF. Full variable domain (missing parts from reference TRBV19 and TRBJ1-5): DGGITQSPKYLFRKEGQNVTLSCEQNLNHDAMYWYRQDPGQGLRLIYYSQIVNDFQKGDIAEGYSVSREKKESFPLTVTSAQKNPTAFYLCASSIGNQPQHFGDGTRLSIL.

In this sample, this clonotype turned up many times. The chain joins TRBV2 to TRBJ2-1, with 13 bases aligning to TRBD2. The V gene's germline CDR1 is SNHLY and CDR2 FYNNEI. The trim removed 8 bases at V and 3 bases at J, leaving 7 bases unmatched. The CDR3 totals 16 residues. The CDR3 region has the DNA TGTGCCAGCGGGGAGAGACTAGCGGGAGGCTACAATGAGCAGTTCTTC. It is translated as CASGERLAGGYNEQFF.

This clonotype came up many times. J is TRBJ2-7 and V is TRBV4-3, with D perhaps TRBD1 (6 bases). V shed 3 bases and J shed 2 bases, with 8 bases lying between them. The CDR3 has 13 amino acids. Germline-derived CDR1 and CDR2 are LGHNA and YSLEER. The CDR3 region is CASSQGHPYEQYF. The CDR3 DNA follows: TGCGCCAGCAGCCAGGGACACCCCTACGAGCAGTACTTC.

The table lists this clonotype with many counts. This rearrangement joins TRBV7-2 to TRBJ2-2; 9 bases agree with TRBD1. The germline gives CDR1 SGHTA, CDR2 FQGNSA. The CDR3 is made up of 16 amino acids. With 4 bases clipped from V and 7 bases from J, the junction kept 10 bases outside the gene matches. CDR3 sequence (DNA): TGTGCCAGCAGCTCACGCCCGGGACAGGGAGTCGGGGAGCTGTTTTTT. Protein sequence: CASSSRPGQGVGELFF.

About this clonotype: This may be a read error, as it is one base from a much larger clone. The genes are TRBV18 and TRBJ2-3; 12 nucleotides match TRBD2. J lost 0 bases, V lost 3 bases, and 10 bases had no gene match. This CDR3 comprises 19 residues. Germline CDR1 KGHSH, CDR2 LQKENI. DNA for the CDR3: TGTGCCAGCTCACCCCTAGCGGGAGGGCCTTTGGTGAGCACAGATACGCAGTATTTT. The encoded protein is CASSPLAGGPLVSTDTQYF.

This clonotype has at least ten counts. The V gene is TRBV6-1, the J gene TRBJ2-1; no clear D. The CDR3 is made up of 16 amino acids. CDR1 is MNHNS, CDR2 SASEGT, per germline. The V end was cut by 3 bases, the J end by 3 bases, with 15 bases between. The CDR3 reads CASSEQIQPLYNEQFF. CDR3 bases: TGTGCCAGCAGTGAGCAGATTCAACCACTCTACAATGAGCAGTTCTTC.

There are many counts of this clonotype. The chain carries TRBV7-2 and TRBJ1-2; 7 positions agree with TRBD1. Germline-derived CDR1 and CDR2 are SGHTA and FQGNSA. The CDR3 is 15 residues long. V trimming: 5 bases; J trimming: 2 bases; junction bases outside the gene matches: 8. CDR3 in DNA: TGTGCCAGCAGCCCGAGCGACAGGGCGAACTATGGCTACACCTTC. Translating it yields CASSPSDRANYGYTF.

In this sample, this clonotype turned up many times. The chain combines TRBV7-9 with TRBJ1-1; D not certain. Germline-derived CDR1 and CDR2 are SEHNR and FQNEAQ (reference sequence). Trimming stripped 5 bases from V and 0 bases from J, with 7 bases between. The CDR3 extends over 13 amino acids. Written as DNA, the CDR3 is TGTGCCAGCAGCGTTGTCATGAACACTGAAGCTTTCTTT. Translated: CASSVVMNTEAFF.

The V call is TRBV12-3 or TRBV12-4, the J call TRBJ2-1, with TRBD1 matching 11 bases. V shed 5 bases and J 16 bases; nucleotides not matched to a gene: 13. This CDR3 has 14 amino acids. The CDR3 protein is CASSLYRTGGRAFF. The DNA for the CDR3 is TGTGCCAGCAGTCTCTATAGGACAGGGGGCCGCGCATTCTTC.

Comment on this clonotype: The junction departs from the called germline gene at one end, perhaps through a read error. The V call is TRBV10-3, the J call TRBJ2-3, with D maybe TRBD1 (6 bases). The CDR3 consists of 16 residues. Germline CDR1 reads ENHRY; CDR2 reads SYGVKD. CDR3 amino acids: CVISEPSREGGDTQYF. The CDR3 DNA reads TGTGTCATCAGTGAGCCATCCCGAGAAGGGGGAGATACGCAGTATTTT.

This clonotype was detected many times. The gene calls are TRBV5-5 and TRBJ2-3; weak D call: TRBD1 (6 bases). Germline CDR1 reads SGHKS; CDR2 reads YYEKEE (reference sequence). Trimming pared 0 bases from V and 5 bases from J, leaving 10 bases between. The CDR3 consists of 14 residues. CDR3 in DNA: TGTGCCAGCAGCTTGGTGGGACATGTAGATACGCAGTATTTT. Amino acid sequence: CASSLVGHVDTQYF.

On this clonotype: A much larger clonotype is one base distant, so this may be a read error. The rearrangement uses TRBV6-5 and TRBJ2-4; possibly TRBD1 or TRBD2 for D (5 bases each). V was trimmed by 5 bases and J by 9 bases, leaving 8 bases between them. The germline V gene has CDR1 MNHEY and CDR2 SVGAGI. This CDR3 is built from 11 residues. CDR3 sequence (DNA): TGTGCCAGCAGTGGGGACGGCATTCAGTACTTC. This sequence encodes CASSGDGIQYF.

This clonotype has ten or more counts. The chain employs TRBV7-6 and TRBJ2-5; D ambiguous. The V end was cut by 3 bases, the J end by 4 bases, with 6 bases between. From germline, CDR1 is SGHVS and CDR2 FNYEAQ. The CDR3 contains 12 residues. The CDR3 spells CASSFLRETQYF. CDR3 DNA sequence: TGTGCCAGCAGCTTTTTGCGAGAGACCCAGTACTTC.

This chain joins TRBV10-3 and TRBJ2-7; 8 nucleotides agree with TRBD2. V shed 2 bases, J shed 0 bases, and the junction held 12 bases outside the gene matches. This CDR3 is built from 18 residues. The V gene's germline CDR1 is ENHRY and CDR2 SYGVKD. The CDR3 DNA sequence: TGTGCCATCAGTGAGGCCGCCCGAGCGGGAGCGAGCTCCTACGAGCAGTACTTC. Its translation: CAISEAARAGASSYEQYF.